Below are 13 T cell receptor beta chains sequenced from a single sample in a study of blood T cell repertoires in COVID-19. The data were produced by immunoSEQ multiplex PCR, yet TCRdb's version contains in-frame clones alone and is incomplete. The sample includes approximately 200,000 clones, about 80% of them seen just once. The specimen sequenced was PBMCs or T cells enriched from blood (not recorded which). The receptors were gathered from a man aged 60-69 years who had recovered from COVID-19.

The chain combines TRBV18 with TRBJ1-3; D remains ambiguous. The V gene lost 3 bases and the J gene lost 0 bases, with 12 bases spanning the gap. Germline V gives CDR1 KGHSH, CDR2 LQKENI. This CDR3 is built from 16 residues. CDR3 protein: CASSPTPESSGNTIYF. CDR3 coding DNA: TGTGCCAGCTCACCGACTCCAGAGAGCTCTGGAAACACCATATATTTT.

The rearrangement uses TRBV18 and TRBJ2-7; TRBD1 matches at 9 bases. V lost 5 bases and J lost 3; bases outside the gene matches: 5. The CDR3 totals 14 residues. CDR1 and CDR2 (germline): KGHSH, LQKENI. The CDR3 DNA sequence: TGTGCCAGCTCAGAGGGACAGGGATACTACGAGCAGTACTTC. It codes for CASSEGQGYYEQYF.

The CDR3 protein is CARKKREGSDTGELFF. The CDR3 coding sequence is TGTGCCAGAAAGAAACGAGAGGGCTCCGACACCGGGGAGCTGTTTTTT. The chain carries TRBV2 and TRBJ2-2; maybe TRBD2 (5 bases). CDR1 SNHLY and CDR2 FYNNEI come from the germline V gene. The V end lost 9 bases, the J end lost 3 bases, and 20 bases lay between the germline ends. The CDR3 runs to 16 residues.

The chain links TRBV6-5 to TRBJ2-5; TRBD1 agrees at 9 bases. CDR3 length: 15 residues. Germline trimming cut 6 bases from V and 5 bases from J; bases unmatched to any gene: 10. The germline V gene encodes CDR1 MNHEY and CDR2 SVGAGI. DNA of the CDR3: TGTGCCAGCAGGATCTCGGGACAGGGTCTGGAGACCCAGTACTTC. This sequence encodes CASRISGQGLETQYF.

The chain recombines TRBV19 with TRBJ2-2; D is undetermined. The germline CDR1 and CDR2 sequences are LNHDA and SQIVND (reference sequence). The CDR3 consists of 15 residues. The germline V and J ends were trimmed by 4 bases and 5 bases, with 14 bases remaining between them. The chain's CDR3 is CASSTRGRPTGELFF. Written as DNA, the CDR3 is TGTGCCAGTAGTACCCGAGGAAGGCCTACCGGGGAGCTGTTTTTT.

This rearrangement joins TRBV3-1 (or the pseudogene TRBV3-2) to TRBJ2-5; 14 nucleotides agree with TRBD2. With V trimmed by 4 bases and J by 5 bases, 3 bases remained unmatched. In germline, CDR1 is LGHDT, CDR2 YNNKEL (reference sequence). The CDR3 has 15 residues. The CDR3 DNA reads as TGTGCCAGCAGCCCCCGGACTAGCGGGGGGGAGACCCAGTACTTC. Translation gives CASSPRTSGGETQYF.

This clone was observed many times. This CDR3 is CASSDTGEVSEAFF. The CDR3 bases are TGTGCCAGCAGTGATACAGGGGAAGTCTCTGAAGCTTTCTTT. This sequence joins TRBV6-1 and TRBJ1-1; 7 positions match TRBD1. The CDR3 sequence is 14 residues long. The J segment lost 6 bases and the V segment lost 3 bases, leaving 7 bases of the junction unmatched. Germline CDR1 reads MNHNS; CDR2 reads SASEGT.

The chain carries TRBV19 and TRBJ1-4; 10 bases map to TRBD1. Germline CDR1 is LNHDA and CDR2 is SQIVND (reference sequence). The CDR3 contains 17 residues. J was trimmed by 3 bases and V by 4 bases; bases with no gene match: 8. CDR3 in DNA: TGTGCCAGTAGTAGAACGGACAGGGGGACTGCTAATGAAAAACTGTTTTTT. Amino acids: CASSRTDRGTANEKLFF.

The J gene is TRBJ1-4, the V gene TRBV6-5; 8 bases align to TRBD1. This CDR3 region has 15 residues. The V and J ends lost 6 bases and 2 bases, in that order; junction bases with no gene match: 5. CDR1 and CDR2 (germline): MNHEY, SVGAGI. In nucleotides, the CDR3 is TGTGCCAGCAGGGCCACAGGGGGTACTAATGAAAAACTGTTTTTT. Translated, it gives CASRATGGTNEKLFF.

The rearrangement uses TRBV29-1 and TRBJ1-2; D unresolved. Germline V CDR1 and CDR2: SQVTM, ANQGSEA. Trimming removed 7 bases at V and 2 bases at J, with 14 bases between. The CDR3 covers 13 residues. The CDR3 reads CSAGITANYGYTF. The DNA of the CDR3 is TGCAGCGCCGGGATTACAGCGAACTATGGCTACACCTTC. The full variable domain, rest sourced from reference TRBV29-1 and TRBJ1-2, is SAVISQKPSRDICQRGTSLTIQCQVDSQVTMMFWYRQQPGQSLTLIATANQGSEATYESGFVIDKFPISRPNLTFSTLTVSNMSPEDSSIYLCSAGITANYGYTFGSGTRLTVV.

The chain combines TRBV5-1 with TRBJ1-1; 10 bases are a match to TRBD1. CDR3 length equals 15 residues. The V gene's germline CDR1 is SGHRS and CDR2 YFSETQ. V trimming: 0 bases; J trimming: 3 bases; junction bases outside the gene matches: 2. CDR3 protein: CASSLGDRGHTEAFF. CDR3 nucleotide sequence: TGCGCCAGCAGCTTGGGGGACAGGGGCCACACTGAAGCTTTCTTT.

In its sample, this clone was seen a few times. The chain has TRBV19 and TRBJ2-7, with D maybe TRBD1 (5 bases). Trimming left V 3 bases short and J 4 bases short, with 13 bases between. The CDR3 loop spans 14 amino acids. In germline, CDR1 is LNHDA, CDR2 SQIVND (reference sequence). The CDR3, as DNA: TGTGCCAGTAGTATTACCAGGGAAGGGTACGAGCAGTACTTC. It is translated as CASSITREGYEQYF.

This clone was counted a single time. This chain links TRBV15 with TRBJ2-5; TRBD2 agrees at 12 bases. The CDR3 consists of 16 residues. The junction had 10 bases not matched to a gene; V was cut back by 6 bases and J by 5 bases. Germline CDR1 LNHNV, CDR2 YYDKDF (reference sequence). The CDR3 spells CATRGGLAGTWETQYF. The CDR3 bases are TGTGCCACCAGAGGAGGACTAGCGGGGACATGGGAGACCCAGTACTTC.